This T cell receptor beta chain was documented in a study of CD4 and CD8 cells across lung adenocarcinoma regions. Samples came from patients with localized non-small cell lung adenocarcinoma. By sample share, this clonotype is medium-sized (0.01 to 0.1%). TCRdb independently ran MiXCR on the PCR reads; one entry per CDR3 protein. This table holds more than 9,500 distinct CDR3 sequences, approximately 50% found once. Trimming cost V 5 bases and J 7 bases, with 15 bases left between them. CDR1 and CDR2 (germline): MNHNS, SASEGT. CDR3 length equals 14 residues. This clonotype was obtained from a male donor with lung adenocarcinoma. The CD4 and CD8 labels of this study may be unreliable. This rearrangement joins TRBV6-1 to TRBJ2-1; either TRBD1 or TRBD2 may supply D (5 bases each). The specimen sequenced was CD8+ T cells from the margin of a lung tumor. Written as DNA, the CDR3 is TGTGCCAGCAGTCCCCGAAGGGGAGTAAATGAGCAGTTCTTC. Its translation: CASSPRRGVNEQFF.